These T cell receptor beta chains were read from a single sample in a study of graft-versus-host responses after intestinal transplantation. These TCRs' antigens remain unknown. The data were produced by immunoSEQ multiplex PCR, yet TCRdb's version contains in-frame clones alone and is incomplete. The repertoire holds approximately 130,000 clones, approximately 94% seen once, with roughly 0.16% in the top ten. The sample was unstimulated CD4+ T cells sorted from spleen or lymph node cells, taken before intestinal transplant. The receptors derive from a human donor who received an intestinal transplant. The CDR3 runs from the conserved cysteine through the conserved F or W. A D gene is named only where the DNA matches it firmly. Size tells how often a clone was seen (once, few, many) or the class of an expanded clone, and some rows leave it out.

CDR3 protein: CASSEPGMGTDTQYF; CDR3 DNA: TGCGCCAGCAGTGAGCCGGGAATGGGCACAGATACGCAGTATTTT; J gene: TRBJ2-3; clone size: -; V gene: TRBV10-1; D gene: -
CDR3 protein: CATDSSDREGQPQHF; CDR3 DNA: TGTGCCACCGACAGTTCCGATCGAGAAGGTCAGCCCCAGCATTTT; J gene: TRBJ1-5; clone size: few; V gene: TRBV10-3; D gene: -
CDR3 protein: CASKNRGYEQYF; CDR3 DNA: TGTGCCAGCAAAAACAGGGGTTACGAGCAGTACTTC; J gene: TRBJ2-7; clone size: -; V gene: TRBV6-1; D gene: TRBD1
CDR3 protein: CASSEATSGVETQYF; CDR3 DNA: TGTGCCAGCAGTGAAGCGACTAGCGGGGTAGAGACCCAGTACTTC; J gene: TRBJ2-5; clone size: -; V gene: TRBV2; D gene: TRBD2
CDR3 protein: CASRTGQATNTEAFF; CDR3 DNA: TGTGCCAGCAGAACGGGACAAGCAACGAACACTGAAGCTTTCTTT; J gene: TRBJ1-1; clone size: -; V gene: TRBV2; D gene: -
CDR3 protein: CASSPWGTPTEAFF; CDR3 DNA: TGTGCCAGCTCACCATGGGGCACGCCGACTGAAGCTTTCTTT; J gene: TRBJ1-1; clone size: -; V gene: TRBV18; D gene: -
CDR3 protein: CASSLAGGSETQYF; CDR3 DNA: TGTGCCAGCAGCTTGGCCGGGGGTAGTGAGACCCAGTACTTC; J gene: TRBJ2-5; clone size: -; V gene: TRBV5-4; D gene: -
CDR3 protein: CASRIRGRGSYEQYF; CDR3 DNA: TGTGCCAGCAGGATCCGGGGCAGGGGGTCCTACGAGCAGTACTTC; J gene: TRBJ2-7; clone size: -; V gene: TRBV5-6; D gene: TRBD1
CDR3 protein: CASRAWDSSLGEQYF; CDR3 DNA: TGTGCCAGCAGAGCATGGGACAGTTCTCTGGGGGAGCAGTACTTC; J gene: TRBJ2-7; clone size: -; V gene: TRBV6-5; D gene: TRBD1
CDR3 protein: CASSASDYYYNEQFF; CDR3 DNA: TGTGCCAGCAGCGCGTCTGACTACTATTACAATGAGCAGTTCTTC; J gene: TRBJ2-1; clone size: -; V gene: TRBV9; D gene: -
CDR3 protein: CASSGRESNQPQHF; CDR3 DNA: TGTGCCAGCTCCGGACGGGAGAGCAATCAGCCCCAGCATTTT; J gene: TRBJ1-5; clone size: -; V gene: TRBV18; D gene: -
CDR3 protein: CASSEWTGVPREAFF; CDR3 DNA: TGTGCCAGCAGCGAGTGGACAGGGGTCCCAAGAGAGGCTTTCTTT; J gene: TRBJ1-1; clone size: once; V gene: TRBV5-5; D gene: TRBD1
CDR3 protein: CASSIRSGLAFGETQYF; CDR3 DNA: TGTGCCAGCAGTATTAGATCGGGACTAGCGTTTGGGGAGACCCAGTACTTC; J gene: TRBJ2-5; clone size: -; V gene: TRBV11-1; D gene: TRBD2
CDR3 protein: CASSLMSGGNQPQHF; CDR3 DNA: TGTGCCAGCAGCTTGATGTCCGGGGGCAATCAGCCCCAGCATTTT; J gene: TRBJ1-5; clone size: -; V gene: TRBV5-6; D gene: -
CDR3 protein: CASSLEGDYGYTF; CDR3 DNA: TGTGCCAGCAGCTTAGAGGGGGACTATGGCTACACCTTC; J gene: TRBJ1-2; clone size: -; V gene: TRBV7-9; D gene: -